In its sample, the clone carrying this TCR beta chain was seen many times. The antigen is not known. Methods described previously were used for bulk TCR libraries, and listed TCR primers were applied. TCRdb called the PCR reads again in MiXCR, with one record for every CDR3 protein. The table records about 640,000 distinct CDR3 sequences, 15% to 20% of them present only once. Naive CD8 T cells were picked out by sorting for CD8+CD4-CCR7+CD45RA+. The source of the sample is a study of molecular identifiers for immune sequencing clone quantification. Overall study context: Replicate runs used RNA from roughly 20,000 or 100,000 naive CD8 cells, which was split five ways into aliquots, and four of those aliquots were then sequenced. The study's findings and limits: Identical TCR molecules sharing a barcode could underestimate highly expanded clone sizes.

CDR1 and CDR2 from the germline V gene are SGHDT and YYEEEE. The CDR3 totals 19 residues. Unmatched junction bases numbered 12, after V lost 3 bases and J lost 7 bases. Source material: naive CD8+ T cells from blood, with Jurkat cell RNA spiked in. Subset reported: FACS-sorted CD8+CD4-CCR7+CD45RA+ naive T cells. The clonotype originates from a human donor in good health. Some libraries in this study had Jurkat cell RNA spiked in. The chain carries TRBV5-6 and TRBJ2-2; 16 bases map to TRBD2. As DNA, the CDR3 is TGTGCCAGCAGCTCGGGACTAGCGGGAGGGCTAAACTTCTTCGGGGAGCTGTTTTTT. Translated: CASSSGLAGGLNFFGELFF.